The TCR beta chain under discussion was sequenced for a study of cytomegalovirus exposure and HLA in healthy donors. Note on this clone: Its cognate antigen is unknown.

This CDR3 contains 14 residues. The germline V gene encodes CDR1 SGHTA and CDR2 FQGNSA. Unmatched junction bases numbered 1, after V lost 5 bases and J lost 0 bases. With 60 Vbeta and 13 Jbeta primers, the PCR was carried out. Original data processing: Among the unique TCR beta chains that a later analysis counted, roughly 80 million in all, 9.5 million to 11 million were shared. The method was immunoSEQ multiplex PCR; TCRdb's version includes in-frame clones alone and lacks a portion of them. V and J calls plus clone size are reproduced from that table; the DNA served to infer D and trimming. The sample holds around 150,000 clones, about three quarters seen once. These donors counted as nominally healthy when sampled, but unrecorded immune exposures were likely. Study-wide findings and caveats: Rare TCR sequences dominated, though some public TCRs recurred in many donors.

Sequencing was performed on PBMCs. This chain connects TRBV7-2 to TRBJ2-5, with TRBD1 matching over 9 bases. The TCR sequence derives from a female donor in good health and CMV-seronegative. CDR3 sequence reads: CASSDRGYQETQYF. DNA for the CDR3: TGTGCCAGCAGCGACAGGGGGTACCAAGAGACCCAGTACTTC. The full variable domain, its missing parts supplied by reference TRBV7-2 and TRBJ2-5, is GAGVSQSPSNKVTEKGKDVELRCDPISGHTALYWYRQSLGQGLEFLIYFQGNSAPDKSGLPSDRFSAERTGGSVSTLTIQRTQQEDSAVYLCASSDRGYQETQYFGPGTRLLVL.